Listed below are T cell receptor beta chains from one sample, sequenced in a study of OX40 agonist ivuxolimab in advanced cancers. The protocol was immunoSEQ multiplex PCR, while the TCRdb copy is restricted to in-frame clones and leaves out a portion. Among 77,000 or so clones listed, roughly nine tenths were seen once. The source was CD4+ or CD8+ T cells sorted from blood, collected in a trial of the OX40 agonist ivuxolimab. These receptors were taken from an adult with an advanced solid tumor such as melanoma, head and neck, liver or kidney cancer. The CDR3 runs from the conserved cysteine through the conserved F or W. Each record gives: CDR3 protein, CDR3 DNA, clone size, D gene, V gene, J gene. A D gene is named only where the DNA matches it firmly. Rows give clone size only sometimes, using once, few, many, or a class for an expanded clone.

CDR3: CASSPLGGEGSYEQYF
DNA: TGTGCCAGCAGCCCCCTTGGCGGGGAGGGGTCCTACGAGCAGTACTTC
size: NA
D: TRBD2
V: TRBV13
J: TRBJ2-7

CDR3: CASSYGASYEQYF
DNA: TGTGCCAGCAGTTACGGAGCCTCCTACGAGCAGTACTTC
size: NA
D: NA
V: TRBV27
J: TRBJ2-7

CDR3: CASSPFGEGLEETQYF
DNA: TGTGCCAGCTCGCCTTTCGGGGAGGGGCTGGAGGAGACCCAGTACTTC
size: NA
D: TRBD2
V: TRBV18
J: TRBJ2-5

CDR3: CASSYALPTGIDTF
DNA: TGTGCCAGCAGTTACGCACTACCGACAGGAATAGACACCTTC
size: NA
D: NA
V: TRBV6-5
J: TRBJ1-2

CDR3: CASSEPSGGGNEQFF
DNA: TGTGCCAGCAGTGAACCTAGCGGGGGGGGCAATGAGCAGTTCTTC
size: NA
D: TRBD2
V: TRBV2
J: TRBJ2-1

CDR3: CASSLYTEAFF
DNA: TGTGCCAGCAGCTTATACACTGAAGCTTTCTTT
size: NA
D: NA
V: TRBV7-2
J: TRBJ1-1

CDR3: CASSDGESYEQYF
DNA: TGTGCCAGCAGCGACGGGGAGTCCTACGAGCAGTACTTC
size: NA
D: NA
V: TRBV7-9
J: TRBJ2-7

CDR3: CSVEIPPAGETQYF
DNA: TGCAGCGTTGAAATCCCCCCGGCGGGGGAGACCCAGTACTTC
size: NA
D: NA
V: TRBV29-1
J: TRBJ2-5

CDR3: CASSLGYEQYF
DNA: TGTGCCAGCAGCTTGGGCTACGAGCAGTACTTC
size: NA
D: NA
V: TRBV5-4
J: TRBJ2-7

CDR3: CASSVSRATNEKLFF
DNA: TGTGCCAGCAGCGTAAGTCGTGCAACTAATGAAAAACTGTTTTTT
size: NA
D: NA
V: TRBV9
J: TRBJ1-4

CDR3: CAISDVAGGSDTQYF
DNA: TGTGCCATCAGTGACGTGGCGGGGGGATCAGATACGCAGTATTTT
size: NA
D: TRBD2
V: TRBV10-3
J: TRBJ2-3

CDR3: CASASRGGPQETQYF
DNA: TGTGCTAGTGCTTCCCGGGGGGGGCCCCAAGAGACCCAGTACTTC
size: NA
D: TRBD2
V: TRBV12-5
J: TRBJ2-5

CDR3: CSVEGGVEQYF
DNA: TGCAGCGTTGAAGGGGGAGTCGAGCAGTACTTC
size: NA
D: NA
V: TRBV29-1
J: TRBJ2-7

CDR3: CASSFGSSYNSPLHF
DNA: TGTGCCAGCAGTTTTGGGAGCTCCTATAATTCACCCCTCCACTTT
size: NA
D: NA
V: TRBV27
J: TRBJ1-6

CDR3: CASSEEGAGQETQYF
DNA: TGTGCCAGCAGTGAAGAAGGGGCGGGGCAAGAGACCCAGTACTTC
size: few
D: NA
V: TRBV2
J: TRBJ2-5

CDR3: CASSAGGGWQYF
DNA: TGTGCCAGCAGTGCCGGGGGAGGGTGGCAGTACTTC
size: NA
D: TRBD2
V: TRBV25-1
J: TRBJ2-7

CDR3: CASSYASGGDTDTQYF
DNA: TGTGCCAGCAGCTATGCTAGCGGGGGGGACACAGATACGCAGTATTTT
size: NA
D: TRBD2
V: TRBV11-2
J: TRBJ2-3

CDR3: CANAVRFEGETQYF
DNA: TGTGCCAACGCCGTTAGATTCGAGGGAGAGACCCAGTACTTC
size: NA
D: NA
V: TRBV6-1
J: TRBJ2-5

CDR3: CASSDPDRTNEQFF
DNA: TGTGCCAGCAGCGACCCCGACAGAACCAATGAGCAGTTCTTC
size: NA
D: NA
V: TRBV9
J: TRBJ2-1

CDR3: CASSLGRTQYEQYF
DNA: TGTGCCAGCAGTTTGGGTAGGACACAGTACGAGCAGTACTTC
size: NA
D: NA
V: TRBV6-5
J: TRBJ2-7

CDR3: CASAGGGSYEQYF
DNA: TGCGCCAGCGCTGGCGGGGGGTCCTACGAGCAGTACTTC
size: NA
D: TRBD2
V: TRBV5-1
J: TRBJ2-7

CDR3: CASSPGQGGTYNEQFF
DNA: TGTGCCAGCAGCCCTGGACAGGGCGGTACCTACAATGAGCAGTTCTTC
size: NA
D: TRBD1
V: TRBV5-6
J: TRBJ2-1

CDR3: CAISEGIQNTEAFF
DNA: TGTGCCATCAGTGAGGGCATCCAGAACACTGAAGCTTTCTTT
size: few
D: NA
V: TRBV10-3
J: TRBJ1-1

CDR3: CASSFWDGYEQYF
DNA: TGTGCCAGCAGCTTTTGGGACGGCTACGAGCAGTACTTC
size: NA
D: NA
V: TRBV7-9
J: TRBJ2-7